This passage covers 16 T cell receptor beta chains from one sample sequenced in a study of shared clonotypes between healthy human individuals. Data came from immunoSEQ multiplex PCR; TCRdb stores just in-frame clones and leaves some out. The sample includes some 2 million clones, 95% of them seen just once. Sequences were obtained from naive CD4+ T cells sorted from blood. Subset: CD45RA+ positively selected. The receptors were gathered from a man in his late teens or twenties in good health.

The rearrangement uses TRBV5-6 and TRBJ2-7, with D maybe TRBD1 (6 bases). The V end was cut by 0 bases, the J end by 2 bases, with 15 bases between. Germline V gene data show CDR1 as SGHDT and CDR2 as YYEEEE. There are 16 residues in the CDR3. The CDR3 spells CASSLDTGYPTYEQYF. The DNA for the CDR3 is TGTGCCAGCAGCTTGGATACAGGGTATCCTACCTACGAGCAGTACTTC.

The chain combines TRBV5-1 with TRBJ2-7, with 7 bases aligning to TRBD1. Germline values: CDR1 SGHRS, CDR2 YFSETQ. V lost 2 bases to trimming and J lost 5 bases; unmatched junction nucleotides: 13. This CDR3 contains 16 residues. CDR3 residues: CASSLLGQASLHEQYF. The CDR3 DNA is TGCGCCAGCAGCTTACTAGGACAGGCCTCCCTCCACGAGCAGTACTTC.

The J gene is TRBJ2-7, the V gene TRBV4-1, with 7 bases identical to TRBD2. CDR1 is MGHRA and CDR2 is YSYEKL in the germline V gene. This CDR3 has 17 residues. The V segment lost 3 bases and the J segment 5 bases; nucleotides outside the gene matches: 16. In DNA form, the CDR3 reads TGCGCCAGCAGCCATCCCCAACGGGGGAGGGCCCACGACGAGCAGTACTTC. Translating it yields CASSHPQRGRAHDEQYF.

This clone was seen only once. The genes are TRBV7-9 and TRBJ2-3; perhaps TRBD2 as D (6 bases). The CDR3 extends over 15 amino acids. Germline CDR1 and CDR2: SEHNR and FQNEAQ (reference sequence). V lost 7 bases and J 0 bases, leaving 14 bases between the germline ends. CDR3 DNA: TGTGCCAGCACGGGGGTGGCGGGGAGCACAGATACGCAGTATTTT. Encoded protein: CASTGVAGSTDTQYF.

The CDR3, as DNA: TGTGCCAGCAGTGAAGTCGGACAGGTCCGGCAGCCCCAGCATTTT. Protein sequence: CASSEVGQVRQPQHF. The chain carries TRBV6-1 and TRBJ1-5, with TRBD1 matching over 7 bases. This CDR3 spans 15 amino acids. V lost 1 base to trimming and J lost 7 bases; unmatched junction nucleotides: 7. Germline CDR1 MNHNS, CDR2 SASEGT.

Comment on this clone: Given a much more abundant clone one base away, this may be a read error. The rearrangement uses TRBV6-1 and TRBJ2-7; no reliable D call. Germline-derived CDR1 and CDR2 are MNHNS and SASEGT. Trimming cost V 6 bases and J 3 bases, with 6 bases left between them. CDR3 length equals 11 residues. The CDR3 nucleotides read TGTGCCAGCAGCCTCCTCTACGAGCAGTACTTC. It encodes CASSLLYEQYF.

This clone has just one count. This chain links TRBV7-9 with TRBJ1-2; a weak D match, TRBD1 (5 bases). Trimming cost V 6 bases and J 4 bases, with 12 bases left between them. Germline loops: CDR1 SEHNR, CDR2 FQNEAQ (reference sequence). The CDR3 sequence is 13 residues long. The CDR3 loop is CASSPDGTYGYTF. Written as DNA, the CDR3 is TGTGCCAGCAGTCCCGACGGGACCTATGGCTACACCTTC. Complete variable domain (other parts from reference TRBV7-9 and TRBJ1-2): DTGVSQNPRHKITKRGQNVTFRCDPISEHNRLYWYRQTLGQGPEFLTYFQNEAQLEKSRLLSDRFSAERPKGSFSTLEIQRTEQGDSAMYLCASSPDGTYGYTFGSGTRLTVV.

V and J are TRBV14 and TRBJ2-7; D is unclear. Per the germline V gene, CDR1 is SGHDN and CDR2 is FVKESK. Trimming removed 1 base from V and 9 bases from J, with 10 bases in between. This CDR3 region has 12 residues. This CDR3 is CASSQGSKRQYF. CDR3 coding DNA: TGTGCCAGCAGCCAAGGATCTAAGAGGCAGTACTTC.

V gene TRBV7-2 combines with J gene TRBJ2-4; D is ambiguous. Trimming took off 1 base at V and 1 base at J, with 11 bases between the two ends. The CDR3 is 16 residues long. Germline V gives CDR1 SGHTA, CDR2 FQGNSA. CDR3 protein: CASSLGVGSAKNIQYF. The CDR3 region has the DNA TGTGCCAGCAGCTTAGGTGTGGGATCGGCCAAAAACATTCAGTACTTC.

The chain links TRBV2 to TRBJ2-3; either TRBD1 or TRBD2 may supply D (5 bases each). Germline V gene lookup returns CDR1 SNHLY and CDR2 FYNNEI. Between the trimmed V and J ends, which lost 6 bases and 3 bases, there was a span of 13 bases. CDR3 length: 14 amino acids. The CDR3 DNA is TGTGCCAGCAGAGGCACCTGGGGGACAGATACGCAGTATTTT. Protein: CASRGTWGTDTQYF.

This clone showed up just once. V and J are TRBV28 and TRBJ1-5; 8 bases agree with TRBD1. This CDR3 has 15 amino acids. Per the germline V gene, CDR1 is MDHEN and CDR2 is SYDVKM. V shed 4 bases, J shed 6 bases, and the junction held 8 bases outside the gene matches. CDR3 amino acids: CASSSGQAGGQPQHF. As DNA, the CDR3 is TGTGCCAGCAGTTCGGGACAGGCCGGGGGTCAGCCCCAGCATTTT. Together with reference TRBV28 and TRBJ1-5, the CDR3 gives the full variable domain: DVKVTQSSRYLVKRTGEKVFLECVQDMDHENMFWYRQDPGLGLRLIYFSYDVKMKEKGDIPEGYSVSREKKERFSLILESASTNQTSMYLCASSSGQAGGQPQHFGDGTRLSIL.

Notes on this clone: Other DNA sequences in this specimen translate into the identical CDR3. The chain is built from TRBV5-1 and TRBJ2-7; 8 bases fit TRBD2. This CDR3 is 15 amino acids long. Germline CDR1 and CDR2: SGHRS and YFSETQ. The V and J ends lost 0 bases and 2 bases, in that order; junction bases with no gene match: 4. In nucleotides, the CDR3 is TGCGCCAGCAGCTTGGGAGCGGGAGCCCCCTACGAGCAGTACTTC. This gives the protein CASSLGAGAPYEQYF.

This clone has only one observation. V and J are TRBV9 and TRBJ1-4; no clear D gene. V shed 3 bases and J shed 6 bases, with 12 bases lying between them. This CDR3 has 14 amino acids. Germline lookup yields CDR1 SGDLS and CDR2 YYNGEE. CDR3 amino acids: CASSAPQEDEKLFF. CDR3 DNA: TGTGCCAGCAGCGCCCCCCAAGAGGATGAAAAACTGTTTTTT.

The chain employs TRBV29-1 and TRBJ2-3; the D gene could be TRBD1 or TRBD2 (5 bases each). The CDR3 covers 15 residues. CDR1 is SQVTM and CDR2 is ANQGSEA in the germline V gene. V dropped 0 bases and J dropped 2 bases, with 12 bases sitting between them. The CDR3 spells CSVEDRRDPTDTQYF. CDR3 DNA: TGCAGCGTTGAAGATCGTCGGGACCCCACAGATACGCAGTATTTT.

A remark on this clone: The same CDR3 is also encoded by other DNA sequences in this sample. This rearrangement joins TRBV29-1 to TRBJ1-1; D may be TRBD1 (5 bases). The length of the CDR3 is 12 residues. Trimming shortened V by 7 bases and J by 0 bases, and 9 bases separated the two germline ends. Germline V gene data show CDR1 as SQVTM and CDR2 as ANQGSEA. The CDR3 nucleotides are TGCAGCGCCGGACACTTGAACACTGAAGCTTTCTTT. Amino acids: CSAGHLNTEAFF.

The chain couples TRBV30 to TRBJ2-5; TRBD1 aligns across 8 bases. The assigned J gene may be wrong: the sequence end matches TRBJ2-7 better. Germline CDR1 reads GTSNPN; CDR2 reads SVGIG (reference sequence). There are 11 residues in the CDR3. CDR3 in amino acids: CAWGTGYEQYF. The CDR3 DNA reads as TGTGCCTGGGGGACAGGTTACGAGCAGTACTTC.